This TCR beta chain was captured in a study of STAT3 mutations in large granular lymphocyte leukemia. The CDR3 consists of 14 residues. The V gene lost 0 bases and the J gene lost 0 bases, with 4 bases spanning the gap. CDR1 is SGHTA and CDR2 is FQGNSA in the germline V gene. For this clone: Its cognate antigen is unknown.

The method was immunoSEQ multiplex PCR; TCRdb's version includes in-frame clones alone and lacks a portion of them. The sample consists of some 15,000 clones, 81% of them appearing once. Whole-study results and caveats: In T-cell large granular lymphocyte leukemia, about half of patients showed multiple immunodominant subclonotypes. Variable sampling intervals and differing treatment regimens complicated linking therapy response to TCR clonal burden changes. In about 30% of the 18 patients, new TCR clonotypes emerged after therapy.

V is TRBV7-2 and J is TRBJ2-3, with unresolved D. The receptor comes from a man aged 55 to 70 with T-cell large granular lymphocyte leukemia. Some clones in this sample may be carry-over from other donors' samples. The material sequenced was peripheral blood mononuclear cells. The CDR3, as DNA: TGTGCCAGCAGCTTAGCGCACAGCACAGATACGCAGTATTTT. It translates to CASSLAHSTDTQYF.